These 30 T cell receptor beta chains share one sample of origin, sequenced in a study of shared clonotypes between healthy human individuals. The method was immunoSEQ multiplex PCR; TCRdb's version includes in-frame clones alone and lacks a portion of them. The sample holds roughly 700,000 clones; about 74% are singletons and the top ten take roughly 1.7%. Sequencing was performed on memory CD4+ T cells sorted from blood. Subset here: CD45RA-negative fraction. The receptors were gathered from a woman in her 30s in good health.

J is TRBJ1-5 and V is TRBV27; D might be TRBD1 (5 bases). CDR1 is MNHEY, CDR2 SMNVEV, per germline (reference sequence). V was cut by 6 bases and J by 3 bases, with 12 bases left in between. The CDR3 runs to 14 residues. The CDR3 loop reads CASSRDRFNQPQHF. The CDR3 DNA reads TGTGCCAGCAGCCGAGACAGATTCAATCAGCCCCAGCATTTT.

CDR3 DNA: TGTGCCAGCAGCTTGGTCGCAGGGAGCTACGAGCAGTACTTC. It translates to CASSLVAGSYEQYF. The chain employs TRBV5-5 and TRBJ2-7, with D perhaps given as TRBD1 or TRBD2 (5 bases each). CDR1 is SGHKS, CDR2 YYEKEE, per germline (reference sequence). CDR3 length: 14 residues. V lost 0 bases, J lost 3 bases, and 10 bases lay in between.

This chain connects TRBV6-1 to TRBJ1-5; 12 bases align to TRBD1. The CDR3 is 15 residues long. With 5 bases clipped from V and 5 bases from J, the junction kept 4 bases outside the gene matches. CDR1 MNHNS and CDR2 SASEGT come from the germline V gene. The CDR3 bases are TGTGCCAGCAGTTGGGGACAGGGGGCGTATCAGCCCCAGCATTTT. This sequence encodes CASSWGQGAYQPQHF.

This clone occurred a few times. CDR3 bases: TGTGCCAGCCACTCCCTTGCATATTCCTATGGCTACACCTTC. Translation: CASHSLAYSYGYTF. J is TRBJ1-2 and V is TRBV19; D remains ambiguous. Germline lookup yields CDR1 LNHDA and CDR2 SQIVND (reference sequence). V was shortened by 9 bases and J by 4 bases, with 18 bases between the two germline ends. The CDR3 has 14 amino acids.

This clone was recorded a few times. The chain employs TRBV19 and TRBJ2-5, with 7 bases matching TRBD1. The end of the DNA is better explained by TRBJ2-7, so the J call may be wrong. CDR1 and CDR2 from the germline V gene are LNHDA and SQIVND (reference sequence). This CDR3 has 16 amino acids. DNA of the CDR3: TGTGCCAGTAGTATAGCACCCCCGGGACAGTTTAGCGAGCAGTACTTC. Residues: CASSIAPPGQFSEQYF.

This clone has at least ten counts. Other DNA sequences in the same sample also yield this CDR3. CDR3 sequence reads: CASSLGPQPSTDTQYF. The CDR3 bases are TGTGCCAGCAGCTTAGGGCCCCAACCTAGCACAGATACGCAGTATTTT. This chain uses TRBV7-9 with TRBJ2-3; D unresolved. In germline, CDR1 is SEHNR, CDR2 FQNEAQ (reference sequence). V dropped 1 base and J dropped 0 bases, with 11 bases sitting between them. The CDR3 length is 16 residues.

This clone was picked up a small number of times. The chain couples TRBV10-1 to TRBJ2-3; D gene uncertain. With 2 bases removed from V and 13 bases from J, the gap between germline ends came to 13 bases. Germline CDR1 is WNHNN and CDR2 is SYGVQD (reference sequence). This CDR3 has 12 amino acids. The CDR3 is CASSEASGSKYF. The CDR3 bases are TGCGCCAGCAGTGAGGCGTCTGGCTCTAAGTATTTT.

The table lists this clone with a few counts. This chain joins TRBV6-5 and TRBJ2-2; a weak D match, TRBD2 (5 bases). V gave up 2 bases and J gave up 7 bases, with 14 bases separating them. Germline V lookup: CDR1 MNHEY, CDR2 SVGAGI. The CDR3 spans 15 residues. CDR3: CASSYRTREIGELFF. The CDR3 region has the DNA TGTGCCAGCAGTTACCGAACTAGGGAAATCGGGGAGCTGTTTTTT.

The V gene is TRBV19, the J gene TRBJ1-5, with unresolved D. This CDR3 spans 13 amino acids. Germline V CDR1 and CDR2: LNHDA, SQIVND (reference sequence). Deletions cut 8 bases from V and 1 base from J, with 9 bases between. CDR3 amino acids: CASEIGSNQPQHF. Written as DNA, the CDR3 is TGTGCCAGTGAGATTGGGAGCAATCAGCCCCAGCATTTT. Together with reference TRBV19 and TRBJ1-5, the CDR3 gives the full variable domain: DGGITQSPKYLFRKEGQNVTLSCEQNLNHDAMYWYRQDPGQGLRLIYYSQIVNDFQKGDIAEGYSVSREKKESFPLTVTSAQKNPTAFYLCASEIGSNQPQHFGDGTRLSIL.

The V gene is TRBV6-1, the J gene TRBJ2-5; D is unresolved. V lost 11 bases, J lost 1 base, and 8 bases lay in between. The CDR3 spans 11 residues. CDR1 MNHNS and CDR2 SASEGT come from the germline V gene. The CDR3 DNA reads TGTGCCGCGGCTTCCCAAGAGACCCAGTACTTC. This gives the protein CAAASQETQYF.

V is TRBV9 and J is TRBJ2-1; D perhaps matches TRBD2 (5 bases). This CDR3 comprises 15 residues. Trimming cost V 0 bases and J 0 bases, with 7 bases left between them. Germline V lookup: CDR1 SGDLS, CDR2 YYNGEE. The CDR3 bases are TGTGCCAGCAGCGTAGAGCGGTACTCCTACAATGAGCAGTTCTTC. This gives the protein CASSVERYSYNEQFF.

This sequence joins TRBV6-5 and TRBJ2-1, with D perhaps being TRBD1 or TRBD2 (5 bases each). Germline CDR1 is MNHEY and CDR2 is SVGAGI. The CDR3 sequence is 14 residues long. V dropped 10 bases and J dropped 10 bases, with 23 bases sitting between them. In DNA, the CDR3 is TGTGCCACCCAGCCGAATCGAAGCGGACACGAGCAGTTCTTC. Amino acid sequence: CATQPNRSGHEQFF.

This clone was detected only a few times. V usage is TRBV19 and J usage is TRBJ1-2; D perhaps matches TRBD1 (6 bases). The germline V and J ends were trimmed by 6 bases and 0 bases, with 17 bases remaining between them. The germline V gene encodes CDR1 LNHDA and CDR2 SQIVND (reference sequence). The CDR3 has 16 residues. CDR3 in amino acids: CASSGVRRDTNYGYTF. The CDR3 DNA reads TGTGCCAGTAGCGGGGTACGAAGGGACACTAACTATGGCTACACCTTC.

This chain connects TRBV27 to TRBJ1-2; 11 bases align to TRBD1. The germline V gene has CDR1 MNHEY and CDR2 SMNVEV (reference sequence). This CDR3 comprises 16 residues. V lost 7 bases and J lost 4; bases outside the gene matches: 11. CDR3 protein: CASTTLGTGGAYGYTF. CDR3 nucleotides: TGTGCCAGCACAACGCTTGGGACAGGGGGTGCCTATGGCTACACCTTC.

This chain links TRBV5-6 with TRBJ2-7; no firm D call. This CDR3 comprises 11 residues. The germline V gene encodes CDR1 SGHDT and CDR2 YYEEEE. Trimming removed 0 bases from V and 7 bases from J, with 5 bases in between. As DNA, the CDR3 is TGTGCCAGCAGCTTGGAGGCGGAGCAGTACTTC. Translated: CASSLEAEQYF.

The chain is built from TRBV28 and TRBJ2-7, with D unresolved. The length of the CDR3 is 12 residues. Germline CDR1 reads MDHEN; CDR2 reads SYDVKM. V lost 3 bases and J 8 bases, leaving 11 bases between the germline ends. This chain's CDR3 is CASSLRTEKQYF. CDR3 in DNA: TGTGCCAGCAGTTTGCGTACGGAGAAGCAGTACTTC.

This clone was seen a single time. The V gene is TRBV19, the J gene TRBJ1-1; D is perhaps TRBD1 (5 bases). The V gene's germline CDR1 is LNHDA and CDR2 SQIVND (reference sequence). V was trimmed by 6 bases and J by 4 bases, leaving 18 bases between them. The CDR3 runs to 15 residues. For the CDR3, the DNA is TGTGCCAGTAGGACTCGTCGGGACGCCGGCACTGAAGCTTTCTTT. Its protein product is CASRTRRDAGTEAFF.

The CDR3, as DNA: TGTGCCAGCAGCTCAAGGGGGGCATATGAGCAGTTCTTC. This encodes CASSSRGAYEQFF. The gene calls are TRBV7-2 and TRBJ2-1; either TRBD1 or TRBD2 may fit D (6 bases each). Germline assignment: CDR1 SGHTA and CDR2 FQGNSA. This CDR3 has 13 amino acids. Trimming stripped 4 bases from V and 8 bases from J, with 12 bases between.

The CDR3 here is CASSDPGRADGYTF. CDR3 sequence (DNA): TGTGCCAGCAGTGATCCGGGTAGGGCGGATGGCTACACCTTC. The V call is TRBV6-1, the J call TRBJ1-2; D gene uncertain. In germline, CDR1 is MNHNS, CDR2 SASEGT. The CDR3 totals 14 residues. Trimming took off 3 bases at V and 6 bases at J, with 14 bases between the two ends.

This chain uses TRBV19 with TRBJ1-2, with TRBD1 matching 8 bases. Germline CDR1 LNHDA, CDR2 SQIVND (reference sequence). V gave up 5 bases and J gave up 0 bases; unmatched junction bases: 5. The CDR3 contains 15 residues. The DNA of the CDR3 is TGTGCCAGTAGTGTGGGGGGACAGGCTAACTATGGCTACACCTTC. Residues: CASSVGGQANYGYTF. The whole variable domain, filled in from reference TRBV19 and TRBJ1-2, reads DGGITQSPKYLFRKEGQNVTLSCEQNLNHDAMYWYRQDPGQGLRLIYYSQIVNDFQKGDIAEGYSVSREKKESFPLTVTSAQKNPTAFYLCASSVGGQANYGYTFGSGTRLTVV.

The chain recombines TRBV6-1 with TRBJ2-7, with D possibly being TRBD2 (6 bases). Trimming left V 5 bases short and J 7 bases short, with 12 bases between. Germline CDR1 is MNHNS and CDR2 is SASEGT. CDR3 length: 12 residues. Here the CDR3 DNA reads TGTGCCAGCAGTAAGGAGGGTGGGGAGCAGTACTTC. It is translated as CASSKEGGEQYF.

This clone appeared a single time. The V and J genes are TRBV6-1 and TRBJ1-1; tentative D call: TRBD1 (5 bases). This CDR3 contains 12 residues. The germline V gene has CDR1 MNHNS and CDR2 SASEGT. V gave up 7 bases and J gave up 1 base, with 7 bases separating them. CDR3 nucleotides: TGTGCCAGCAACCAGGGGAACACTGAAGCTTTCTTT. It yields the protein CASNQGNTEAFF.

The rearrangement uses TRBV6-1 and TRBJ2-2; D may be TRBD1 (6 bases). Trimming removed 4 bases from V and 7 bases from J, with 13 bases in between. CDR3 size: 14 residues. From germline, CDR1 is MNHNS and CDR2 SASEGT. The CDR3 here is CASSAAGDGGELFF. The DNA of the CDR3 is TGTGCCAGCAGTGCCGCAGGGGACGGCGGGGAGCTGTTTTTT.

For the CDR3, the DNA is TGTGCCAGCAGTTCCTATCCCCATGAGCAGTTCTTC. Translated, it gives CASSSYPHEQFF. The V and J genes are TRBV28 and TRBJ2-1; no definite D call. This CDR3 is built from 12 residues. V was cut by 4 bases and J by 8 bases, with 9 bases left in between. Germline assignment: CDR1 MDHEN and CDR2 SYDVKM.

This sequence joins TRBV28 and TRBJ2-1; 8 positions match TRBD2. After removal of 7 bases from V and 5 bases from J, the junction contained 13 bases not matched to a gene. CDR1 and CDR2 (germline): MDHEN, SYDVKM. The CDR3 has 16 amino acids. Here the CDR3 reads CASTYSLAEGHNEQFF. The CDR3 DNA sequence: TGTGCCAGCACTTACTCACTAGCGGAGGGCCACAATGAGCAGTTCTTC.

The chain couples TRBV19 to TRBJ1-4, with D hard to call. Trimming cost V 3 bases and J 4 bases, with 6 bases left between them. Germline CDR1 and CDR2: LNHDA and SQIVND (reference sequence). The CDR3 consists of 13 residues. The CDR3 is CASSMMNNEKLFF. CDR3 bases: TGTGCCAGTAGTATGATGAATAATGAAAAACTGTTTTTT.

The chain joins TRBV6-1 to TRBJ2-7; no clear D. From germline, CDR1 is MNHNS and CDR2 SASEGT. Between the trimmed V and J ends, which lost 4 bases and 2 bases, there was a span of 9 bases. This CDR3 region has 13 residues. CDR3 residues: CASSAVPTYEQYF. CDR3 coding DNA: TGTGCCAGCAGTGCTGTCCCCACCTACGAGCAGTACTTC.

The J gene is TRBJ2-5, the V gene TRBV28; D is possibly TRBD2 (5 bases). Germline values: CDR1 MDHEN, CDR2 SYDVKM. The CDR3 length is 15 residues. The germline V and J ends were trimmed by 7 bases and 5 bases, with 20 bases remaining between them. CDR3 amino acids: CASILGSGEGETQYF. CDR3 nucleotide sequence: TGTGCCAGCATCCTGGGATCCGGGGAAGGGGAGACCCAGTACTTC.

The V and J genes are TRBV10-3 and TRBJ2-7; D assignment may be TRBD1 or TRBD2 (5 bases each). This CDR3 has 17 residues. Looked up from germline, CDR1 is ENHRY and CDR2 is SYGVKD. Trimming stripped 2 bases from V and 0 bases from J, with 17 bases between. In nucleotides, the CDR3 is TGTGCCATCAGTGAGCGAATGAGGGTTGGGGCCTCCTACGAGCAGTACTTC. It translates to CAISERMRVGASYEQYF.

This clone is deemed medium-sized. The CDR3 reads CAWSPGTGDEKLFF. Here the CDR3 DNA reads TGTGCCTGGAGTCCCGGGACAGGGGATGAAAAACTGTTTTTT. V gene TRBV30 combines with J gene TRBJ1-4; 10 positions agree with TRBD1. The CDR3 consists of 14 residues. After removal of 2 bases from V and 6 bases from J, the junction contained 3 bases not matched to a gene. Germline lookup yields CDR1 GTSNPN and CDR2 SVGIG (reference sequence).